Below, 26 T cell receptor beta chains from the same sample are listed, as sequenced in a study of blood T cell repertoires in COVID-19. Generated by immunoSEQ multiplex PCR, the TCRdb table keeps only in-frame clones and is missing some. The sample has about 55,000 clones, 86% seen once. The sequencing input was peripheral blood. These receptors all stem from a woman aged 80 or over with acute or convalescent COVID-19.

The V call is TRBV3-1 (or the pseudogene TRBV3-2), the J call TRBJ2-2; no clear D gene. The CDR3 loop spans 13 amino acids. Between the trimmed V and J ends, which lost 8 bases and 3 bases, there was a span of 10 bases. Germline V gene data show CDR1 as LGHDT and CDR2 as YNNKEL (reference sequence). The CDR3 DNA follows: TGTGCCAGCCTACCCGGGTACACCGGGGAGCTGTTTTTT. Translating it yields CASLPGYTGELFF.

The CDR3, as DNA: TGTGCCAGTAGTTTCTCGGGACACAGAAATGAAAAACTGTTTTTT. It is translated as CASSFSGHRNEKLFF. The V call is TRBV19, the J call TRBJ1-4, with D maybe TRBD1 (6 bases). Per the germline V gene, CDR1 is LNHDA and CDR2 is SQIVND (reference sequence). V was shortened by 5 bases and J by 5 bases, with 15 bases between the two germline ends. The CDR3 is made up of 15 amino acids.

The CDR3 sequence is CASSPTIGQTNYGYTF. CDR3 coding DNA: TGTGCCAGCAGCCCGACAATTGGACAGACCAACTATGGCTACACCTTC. The chain joins TRBV3-1 (or the pseudogene TRBV3-2) to TRBJ1-2, with D tentatively TRBD1 (6 bases). The CDR3 totals 16 residues. Deletions cut 4 bases from V and 2 bases from J, with 17 bases between. Germline loops: CDR1 LGHDT, CDR2 YNNKEL (reference sequence).

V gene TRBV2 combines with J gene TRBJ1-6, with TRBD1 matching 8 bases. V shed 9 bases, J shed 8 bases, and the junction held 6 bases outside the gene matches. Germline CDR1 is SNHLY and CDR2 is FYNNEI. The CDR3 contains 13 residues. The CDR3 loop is CASQDREYSPLHF. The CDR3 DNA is TGTGCCAGTCAGGACAGGGAGTATTCACCCCTCCACTTT.

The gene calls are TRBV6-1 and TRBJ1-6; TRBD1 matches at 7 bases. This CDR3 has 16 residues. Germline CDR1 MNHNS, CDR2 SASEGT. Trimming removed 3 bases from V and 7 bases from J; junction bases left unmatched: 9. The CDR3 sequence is CASSDPYRDRNSPLHF. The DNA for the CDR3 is TGTGCCAGCAGTGACCCGTACCGGGACAGAAATTCACCCCTCCACTTT.

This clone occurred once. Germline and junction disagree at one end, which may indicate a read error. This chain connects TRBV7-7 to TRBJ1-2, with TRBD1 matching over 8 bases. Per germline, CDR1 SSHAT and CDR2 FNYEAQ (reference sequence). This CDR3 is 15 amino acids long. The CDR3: CASSPLDREGYGYTF. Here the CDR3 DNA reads TGTGCTAGCAGCCCATTGGACAGGGAAGGCTATGGCTACACCTTC.

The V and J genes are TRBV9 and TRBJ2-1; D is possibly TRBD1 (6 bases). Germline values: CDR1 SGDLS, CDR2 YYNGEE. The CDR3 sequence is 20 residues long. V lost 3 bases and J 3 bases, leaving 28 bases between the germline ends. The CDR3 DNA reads TGTGCCAGCAGCGCACCAAGGGGGACGCCGGCCTACCGAAGCTACAATGAGCAGTTCTTC. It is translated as CASSAPRGTPAYRSYNEQFF.

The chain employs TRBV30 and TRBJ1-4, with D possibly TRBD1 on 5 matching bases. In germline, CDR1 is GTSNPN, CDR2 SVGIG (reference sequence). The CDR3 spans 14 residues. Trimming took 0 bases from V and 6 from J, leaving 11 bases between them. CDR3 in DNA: TGTGCCTGGAGTGTACGACAGAACCATGAAAAACTGTTTTTT. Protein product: CAWSVRQNHEKLFF. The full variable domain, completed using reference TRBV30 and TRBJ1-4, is SQTIHQWPATLVQPVGSPLSLECTVEGTSNPNLYWYRQAAGRGLQLLFYSVGIGQISSEVPQNLSASRPQDRQFILSSKKLLLSDSGFYLCAWSVRQNHEKLFFGSGTQLSVL.

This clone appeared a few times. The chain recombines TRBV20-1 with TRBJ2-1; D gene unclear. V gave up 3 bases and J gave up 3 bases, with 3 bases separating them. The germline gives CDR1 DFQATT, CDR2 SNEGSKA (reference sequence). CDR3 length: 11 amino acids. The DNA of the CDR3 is TGCAGTGCTAGGCGCTACAATGAGCAGTTCTTC. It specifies CSARRYNEQFF.

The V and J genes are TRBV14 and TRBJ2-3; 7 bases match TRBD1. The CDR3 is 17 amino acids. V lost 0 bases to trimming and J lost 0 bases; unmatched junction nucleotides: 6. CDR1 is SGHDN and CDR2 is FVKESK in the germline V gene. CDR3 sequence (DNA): TGTGCCAGCAGCCAAGATGTGGGACAGACTAGCACAGATACGCAGTATTTT. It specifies CASSQDVGQTSTDTQYF.

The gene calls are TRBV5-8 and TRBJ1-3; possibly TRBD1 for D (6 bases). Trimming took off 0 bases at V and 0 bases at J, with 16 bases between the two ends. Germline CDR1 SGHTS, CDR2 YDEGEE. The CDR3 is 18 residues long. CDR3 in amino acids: CASSLEGYRVLSGNTIYF. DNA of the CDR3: TGTGCCAGCAGCTTGGAGGGATACAGGGTCCTCTCTGGAAACACCATATATTTT.

CDR3 residues: CASVHRGPYEQYV. CDR3 coding DNA: TGCGCCAGCGTTCACCGGGGTCCCTACGAGCAGTACGTC. The rearrangement joins TRBV23-1 to TRBJ2-7, with a possible D match to TRBD2 (5 bases). TRBV23-1 has ORF status, its function being uncertain. V lost 8 bases and J lost 2, with 13 bases in between. The CDR3 spans 13 residues.

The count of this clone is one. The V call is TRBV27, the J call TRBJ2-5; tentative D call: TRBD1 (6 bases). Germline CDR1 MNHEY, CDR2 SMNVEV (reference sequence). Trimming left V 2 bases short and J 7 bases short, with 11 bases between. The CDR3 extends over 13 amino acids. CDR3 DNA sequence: TGTGCCAGCAGTTTAGGACAGACGGGGACCCAGTACTTC. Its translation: CASSLGQTGTQYF.

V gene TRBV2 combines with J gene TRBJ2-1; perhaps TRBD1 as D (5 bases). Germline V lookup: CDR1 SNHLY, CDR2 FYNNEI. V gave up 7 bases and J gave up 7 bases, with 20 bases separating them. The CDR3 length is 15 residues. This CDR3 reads CASTPFRVGENEQFF. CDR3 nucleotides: TGTGCCAGCACCCCGTTCAGGGTCGGAGAGAATGAGCAGTTCTTC.

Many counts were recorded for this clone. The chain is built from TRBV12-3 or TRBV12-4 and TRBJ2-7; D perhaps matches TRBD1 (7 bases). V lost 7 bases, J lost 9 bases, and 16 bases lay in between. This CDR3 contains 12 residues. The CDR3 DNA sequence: TGTGCCAGCAACATACCAGGGGGGCGGCAGTACTTC. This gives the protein CASNIPGGRQYF.

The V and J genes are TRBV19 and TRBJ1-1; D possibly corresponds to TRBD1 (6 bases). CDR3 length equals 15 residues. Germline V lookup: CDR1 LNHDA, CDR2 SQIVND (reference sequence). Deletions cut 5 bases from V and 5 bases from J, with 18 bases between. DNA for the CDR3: TGTGCCAGTAGTCCAGCCGGGACATGGGGAACTGAAGCTTTCTTT. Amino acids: CASSPAGTWGTEAFF.

CDR3 amino acids: CASSGQGSSSPLHF. In DNA, the CDR3 is TGTGCCAGCAGTGGACAGGGAAGTTCTTCACCCCTCCACTTT. The chain couples TRBV25-1 to TRBJ1-6, with 7 nucleotides matching TRBD1. The V and J ends lost 4 bases and 9 bases, in that order; junction bases with no gene match: 6. The CDR3 length is 14 residues. Germline V CDR1 and CDR2: MGHDK, SYGVNS.

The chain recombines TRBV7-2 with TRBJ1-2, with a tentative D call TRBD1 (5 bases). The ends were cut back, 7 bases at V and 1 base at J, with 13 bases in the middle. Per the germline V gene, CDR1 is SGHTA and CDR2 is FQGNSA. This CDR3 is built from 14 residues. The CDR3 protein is CASTLLGLNYGYTF. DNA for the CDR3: TGTGCCAGCACCCTACTGGGACTTAACTATGGCTACACCTTC.

The CDR3 sequence is CSVAGEWAEAFF. CDR3 sequence (DNA): TGCAGCGTTGCGGGGGAGTGGGCTGAAGCTTTCTTT. This chain connects TRBV29-1 to TRBJ1-1, with D possibly TRBD1 on 5 matching bases. The CDR3 is 12 amino acids. CDR1 and CDR2 (germline): SQVTM, ANQGSEA. V lost 4 bases and J 6 bases, leaving 12 bases between the germline ends.

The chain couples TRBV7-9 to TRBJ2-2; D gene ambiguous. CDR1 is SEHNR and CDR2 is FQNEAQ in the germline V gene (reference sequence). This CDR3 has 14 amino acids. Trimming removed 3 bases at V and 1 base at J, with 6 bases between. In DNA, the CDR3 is TGTGCCAGCAGCTTGAGGCGGAACACCGGGGAGCTGTTTTTT. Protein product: CASSLRRNTGELFF.

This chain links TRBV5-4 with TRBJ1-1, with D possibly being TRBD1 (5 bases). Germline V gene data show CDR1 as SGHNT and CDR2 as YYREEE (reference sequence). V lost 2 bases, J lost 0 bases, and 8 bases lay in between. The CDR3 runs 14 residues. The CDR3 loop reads CASSLDRLNTEAFF. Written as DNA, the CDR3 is TGTGCCAGCAGCTTAGACAGATTGAACACTGAAGCTTTCTTT. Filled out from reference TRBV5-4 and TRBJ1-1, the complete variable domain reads ETGVTQSPTHLIKTRGQQVTLRCSSQSGHNTVSWYQQALGQGPQFIFQYYREEENGRGNFPPRFSGLQFPNYSSELNVNALELDDSALYLCASSLDRLNTEAFFGQGTRLTVV.

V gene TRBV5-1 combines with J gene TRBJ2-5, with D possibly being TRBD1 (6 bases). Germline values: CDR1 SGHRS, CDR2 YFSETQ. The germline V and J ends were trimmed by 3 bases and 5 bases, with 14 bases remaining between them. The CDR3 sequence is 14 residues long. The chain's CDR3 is CASSSQGLRETQYF. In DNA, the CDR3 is TGCGCCAGCAGCTCACAGGGATTGAGGGAGACCCAGTACTTC.

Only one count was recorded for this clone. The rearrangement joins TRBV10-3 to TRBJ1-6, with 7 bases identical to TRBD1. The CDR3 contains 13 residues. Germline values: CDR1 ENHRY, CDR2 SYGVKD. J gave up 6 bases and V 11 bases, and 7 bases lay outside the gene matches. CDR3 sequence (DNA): TGTGCCTCCGTCGGACAGGTTAATTCACCCCTCCACTTT. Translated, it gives CASVGQVNSPLHF.

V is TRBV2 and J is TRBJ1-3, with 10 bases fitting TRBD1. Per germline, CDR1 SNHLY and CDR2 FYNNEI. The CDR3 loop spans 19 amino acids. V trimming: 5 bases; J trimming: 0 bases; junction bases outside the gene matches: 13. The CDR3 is CASSSRDRGSPNSGNTIYF. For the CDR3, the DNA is TGTGCCAGCAGTTCCCGGGACAGGGGATCTCCCAACTCTGGAAACACCATATATTTT.

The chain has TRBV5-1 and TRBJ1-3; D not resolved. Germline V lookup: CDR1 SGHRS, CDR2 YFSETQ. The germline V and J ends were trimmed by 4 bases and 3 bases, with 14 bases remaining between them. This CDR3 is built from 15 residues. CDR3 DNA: TGCGCCAGCAGCGAGACCGGGAACGTTGGAAACACCATATATTTT. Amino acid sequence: CASSETGNVGNTIYF.

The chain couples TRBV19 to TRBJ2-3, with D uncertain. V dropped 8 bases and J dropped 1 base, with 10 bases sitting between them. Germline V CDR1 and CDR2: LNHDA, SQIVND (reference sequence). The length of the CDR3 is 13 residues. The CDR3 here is CASSPPGTDTQYF. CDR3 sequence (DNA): TGTGCCAGTTCCCCCCCAGGCACAGATACGCAGTATTTT.